This T cell receptor (beta chain) was identified in a study of blood T cell repertoires in COVID-19. The assay was immunoSEQ multiplex PCR, and TCRdb's table has in-frame clones only and misses some. The data hold approximately 350,000 clones, with roughly nine tenths observed a single time. The CDR3 has 15 residues. The V and J ends lost 5 bases and 5 bases respectively, with 13 bases between them. Germline CDR1 is LNHDA and CDR2 is SQIVND (reference sequence). What was sequenced was PBMCs or T cells enriched from blood (not recorded which). The TCR sequence derives from a man aged 18 to 30 who had recovered from COVID-19. The V gene is TRBV19, the J gene TRBJ1-6; D may be TRBD1 (6 bases). The CDR3 here is CASSSQGLDNSPLHF. The CDR3 DNA is TGTGCCAGTAGTTCCCAGGGGTTGGATAATTCACCCCTCCACTTT.